The 7 T cell receptor beta chains reported below all come from one sample, sequenced in a study of blood T cells in healthy people across ages. The authors ran a second PCR of 7 to 11 cycles using a sample-barcoded 5' primer and a J-beta primer mix. A single record per CDR3 protein comes from TCRdb applying MiXCR to the 5' RACE reads. The data hold hundreds of thousands of distinct CDR3 sequences, with about 30% observed a single time. Material: blood. Receptor source: a woman of 80 years or more in good health.

The table lists this clonotype with many counts. This chain joins TRBV4-2 and TRBJ1-2; 8 bases align to TRBD1. CDR1 and CDR2 (germline): LGHNA, YNFKEQ. With 0 bases clipped from V and 4 bases from J, the junction kept 7 bases outside the gene matches. CDR3 length: 16 residues. The CDR3 protein is CASSQDLRGHVYGYTF. DNA of the CDR3: TGTGCCAGCAGCCAAGATCTCAGGGGGCATGTCTATGGCTACACCTTC.

There are many counts of this clonotype. The rearrangement links TRBV12-3 or TRBV12-4 to TRBJ2-1; 9 nucleotides match TRBD1. CDR3 length: 15 residues. The V segment lost 6 bases and the J segment 2 bases; nucleotides outside the gene matches: 5. The CDR3 DNA reads as TGTGCCAGCAGCCATACAGGGGGCGCCTACAATGAGCAGTTCTTC. Its translation: CASSHTGGAYNEQFF.

The rearrangement uses TRBV14 and TRBJ1-1, with D tentatively TRBD1 (5 bases). Germline V lookup: CDR1 SGHDN, CDR2 FVKESK. This CDR3 spans 14 amino acids. V was shortened by 4 bases and J by 7 bases, with 16 bases between the two germline ends. CDR3 in DNA: TGTGCCAGCAGCCGCGACAGAGTATCGATTGAAGCTTTCTTT. Protein: CASSRDRVSIEAFF. The full variable domain, with the rest looked up from reference TRBV14 and TRBJ1-1, is EAGVTQFPSHSVIEKGQTVTLRCDPISGHDNLYWYRRVMGKEIKFLLHFVKESKQDESGMPNNRFLAERTGGTYSTLKVQPAELEDSGVYFCASSRDRVSIEAFFGQGTRLTVV.

Written as DNA, the CDR3 is TGTGCCAGCAGAAGGTATGGCGGGGGGGACAGTCAGCCCCAGCATTTT. Encoded protein: CASRRYGGGDSQPQHF. The V gene is TRBV6-1, the J gene TRBJ1-5, with 7 bases identical to TRBD1. Per the germline V gene, CDR1 is MNHNS and CDR2 is SASEGT. The CDR3 covers 16 residues. After removal of 6 bases from V and 6 bases from J, the junction contained 14 bases not matched to a gene.

Comment on this clonotype: One base away lies a much larger clone, so this may be a sequencing read error. The chain combines TRBV5-1 with TRBJ1-4, with 9 bases fitting TRBD1. The CDR3 is 14 residues long. Germline CDR1 is SGHRS and CDR2 is YFSETQ. CDR3 residues: CASSVGTGFEELFF. CDR3 nucleotides: TGCGCCAGCAGCGTCGGGACAGGGTTTGAAGAACTGTTTTTT. Drawing the rest from reference TRBV5-1 and TRBJ1-4, the complete variable domain is KAGVTQTPRYLIKTRGQQVTLSCSPISGHRSVSWYQQTPGQGLQFLFEYFSETQRNKGNFPGRFSGRQFSNSRSEMNVSTLELGDSALYLCASSVGTGFEELFFGSGTQLSVL.

The V and J genes are TRBV5-1 and TRBJ2-3, with TRBD2 matching 9 bases. The germline CDR1 and CDR2 sequences are SGHRS and YFSETQ. The CDR3 spans 16 residues. J was trimmed by 2 bases and V by 5 bases; bases with no gene match: 9. CDR3 sequence: CASSSIAGAPTDTQYF. CDR3 DNA sequence: TGCGCCAGCAGTTCTATAGCGGGGGCCCCCACAGATACGCAGTATTTT. The complete variable domain, with remaining parts taken from reference TRBV5-1 and TRBJ2-3, reads KAGVTQTPRYLIKTRGQQVTLSCSPISGHRSVSWYQQTPGQGLQFLFEYFSETQRNKGNFPGRFSGRQFSNSRSEMNVSTLELGDSALYLCASSSIAGAPTDTQYFGPGTRLTVL.

To note about this clonotype: An end of the junction does not agree with germline; a read error may underlie this. The chain recombines TRBV7-2 with TRBJ2-3; no clear D. Germline-derived CDR1 and CDR2 are SGHTA and FQGNSA. This CDR3 region has 15 residues. Written as DNA, the CDR3 is TGTGCCAGCGGCATAGGCTTTACTAACACAGATGCGCAGTATTTT. Its translation: CASGIGFTNTDAQYF.